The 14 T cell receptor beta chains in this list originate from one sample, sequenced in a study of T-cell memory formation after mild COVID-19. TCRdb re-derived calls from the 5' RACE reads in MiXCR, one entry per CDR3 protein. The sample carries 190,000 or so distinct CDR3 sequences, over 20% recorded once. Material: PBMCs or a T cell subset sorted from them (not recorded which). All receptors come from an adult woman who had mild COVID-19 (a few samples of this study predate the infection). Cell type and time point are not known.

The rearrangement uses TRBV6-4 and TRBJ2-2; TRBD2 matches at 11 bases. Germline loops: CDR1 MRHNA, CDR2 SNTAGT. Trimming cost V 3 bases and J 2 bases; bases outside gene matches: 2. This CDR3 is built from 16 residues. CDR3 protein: CASSEGLADNTGELFF. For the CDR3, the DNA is TGTGCCAGCAGTGAGGGACTAGCGGATAACACCGGGGAGCTGTTTTTT.

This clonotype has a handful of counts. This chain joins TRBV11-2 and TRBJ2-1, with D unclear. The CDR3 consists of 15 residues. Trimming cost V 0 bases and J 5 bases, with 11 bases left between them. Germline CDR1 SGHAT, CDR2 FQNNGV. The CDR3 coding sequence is TGTGCCAGCAGCTTAGATCAGTTGCGGAACAATGAGCAGTTCTTC. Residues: CASSLDQLRNNEQFF.

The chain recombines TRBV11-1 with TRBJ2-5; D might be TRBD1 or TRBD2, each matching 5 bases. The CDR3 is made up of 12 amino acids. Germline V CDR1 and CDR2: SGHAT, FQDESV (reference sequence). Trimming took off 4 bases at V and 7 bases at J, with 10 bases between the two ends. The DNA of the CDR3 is TGTGCCAGCAGCTACGGGACGGGGACCCAGTACTTC. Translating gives CASSYGTGTQYF.

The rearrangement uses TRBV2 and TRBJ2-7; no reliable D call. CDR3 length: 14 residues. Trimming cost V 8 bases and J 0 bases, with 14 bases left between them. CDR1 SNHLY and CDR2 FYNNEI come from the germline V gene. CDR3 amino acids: CASQDCGSSYEQYF. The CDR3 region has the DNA TGTGCCAGCCAGGATTGTGGCAGCTCCTACGAGCAGTACTTC.

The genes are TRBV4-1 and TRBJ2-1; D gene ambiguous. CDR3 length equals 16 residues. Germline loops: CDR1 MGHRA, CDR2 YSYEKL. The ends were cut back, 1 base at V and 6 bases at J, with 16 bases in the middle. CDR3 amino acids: CASSQGDRAPGNEQFF. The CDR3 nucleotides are TGCGCCAGCAGCCAAGGAGACCGGGCCCCTGGCAATGAGCAGTTCTTC.

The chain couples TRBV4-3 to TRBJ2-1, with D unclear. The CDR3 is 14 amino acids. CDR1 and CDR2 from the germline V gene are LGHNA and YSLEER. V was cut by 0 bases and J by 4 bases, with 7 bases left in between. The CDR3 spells CASSQDDVYNEQFF. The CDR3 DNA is TGCGCCAGCAGCCAAGACGACGTGTACAATGAGCAGTTCTTC.

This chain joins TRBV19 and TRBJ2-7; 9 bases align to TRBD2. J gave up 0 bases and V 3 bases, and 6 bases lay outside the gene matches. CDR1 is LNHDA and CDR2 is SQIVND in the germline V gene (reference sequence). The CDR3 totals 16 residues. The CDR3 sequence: CASSIVSGGSSYEQYF. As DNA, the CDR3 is TGTGCCAGTAGTATCGTCAGCGGGGGGAGCTCCTACGAGCAGTACTTC. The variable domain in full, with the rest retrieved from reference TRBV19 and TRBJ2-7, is DGGITQSPKYLFRKEGQNVTLSCEQNLNHDAMYWYRQDPGQGLRLIYYSQIVNDFQKGDIAEGYSVSREKKESFPLTVTSAQKNPTAFYLCASSIVSGGSSYEQYFGPGTRLTVT.

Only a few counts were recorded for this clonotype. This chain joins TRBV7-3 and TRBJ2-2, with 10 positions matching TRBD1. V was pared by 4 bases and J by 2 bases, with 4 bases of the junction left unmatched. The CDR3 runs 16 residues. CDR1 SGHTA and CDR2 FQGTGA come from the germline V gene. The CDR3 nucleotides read TGTGCCAGCAGCTCCTCGACAGGGGGCAACACCGGGGAGCTGTTTTTT. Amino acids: CASSSSTGGNTGELFF.

CDR3 residues: CAGVGTANTEAFF. For the CDR3, the DNA is TGTGCCGGAGTCGGGACGGCGAACACTGAAGCTTTCTTT. This rearrangement joins TRBV12-3 or TRBV12-4 to TRBJ1-1; D is possibly TRBD1 (5 bases). The CDR3 extends over 13 amino acids. Deletions cut 11 bases from V and 1 base from J, with 14 bases between.

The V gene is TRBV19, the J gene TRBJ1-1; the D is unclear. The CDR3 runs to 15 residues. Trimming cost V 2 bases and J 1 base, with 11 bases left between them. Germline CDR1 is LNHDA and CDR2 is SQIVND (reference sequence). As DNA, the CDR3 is TGTGCCAGTAGTATAATCGCCGGAAAGAACACTGAAGCTTTCTTT. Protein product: CASSIIAGKNTEAFF. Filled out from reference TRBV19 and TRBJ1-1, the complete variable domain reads DGGITQSPKYLFRKEGQNVTLSCEQNLNHDAMYWYRQDPGQGLRLIYYSQIVNDFQKGDIAEGYSVSREKKESFPLTVTSAQKNPTAFYLCASSIIAGKNTEAFFGQGTRLTVV.

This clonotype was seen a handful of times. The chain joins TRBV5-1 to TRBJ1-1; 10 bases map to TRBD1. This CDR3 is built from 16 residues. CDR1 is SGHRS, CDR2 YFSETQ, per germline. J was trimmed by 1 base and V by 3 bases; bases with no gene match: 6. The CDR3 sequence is CASSSRQGAWNTEAFF. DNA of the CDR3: TGCGCCAGCAGCTCGAGACAGGGGGCCTGGAACACTGAAGCTTTCTTT.

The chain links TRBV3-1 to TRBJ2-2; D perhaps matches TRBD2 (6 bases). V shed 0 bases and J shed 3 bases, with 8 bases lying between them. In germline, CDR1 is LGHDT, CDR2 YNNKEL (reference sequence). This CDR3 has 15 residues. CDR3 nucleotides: TGTGCCAGCAGCCAAGAGCGGGGAGACACCGGGGAGCTGTTTTTT. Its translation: CASSQERGDTGELFF.

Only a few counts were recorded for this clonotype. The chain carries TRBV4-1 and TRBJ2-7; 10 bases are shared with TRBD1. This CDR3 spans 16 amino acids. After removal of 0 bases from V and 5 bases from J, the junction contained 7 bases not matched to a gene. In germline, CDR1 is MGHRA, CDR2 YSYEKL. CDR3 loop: CASSQDKGQGFNEQYF. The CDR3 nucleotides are TGCGCCAGCAGCCAAGATAAGGGACAGGGGTTCAACGAGCAGTACTTC.

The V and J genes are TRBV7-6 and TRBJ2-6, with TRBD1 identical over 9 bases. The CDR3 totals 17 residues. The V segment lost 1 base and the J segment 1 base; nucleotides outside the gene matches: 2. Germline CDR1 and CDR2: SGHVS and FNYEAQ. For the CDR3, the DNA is TGTGCCAGCAGCTTAGACAGGGGGCTTTCTGGGGCCAACGTCCTGACTTTC. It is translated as CASSLDRGLSGANVLTF.